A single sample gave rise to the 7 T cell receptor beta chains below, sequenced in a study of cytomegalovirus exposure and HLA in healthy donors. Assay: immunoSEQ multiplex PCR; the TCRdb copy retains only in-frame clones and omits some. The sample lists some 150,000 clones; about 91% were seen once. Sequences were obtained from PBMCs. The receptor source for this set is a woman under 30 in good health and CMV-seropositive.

The CDR3 is CASSWGDTGELFF. CDR3 DNA: TGCGCCAGCAGCTGGGGGGACACCGGGGAGCTGTTTTTT. V is TRBV5-1 and J is TRBJ2-2, with D perhaps matching TRBD2 (6 bases). The ends were cut back, 3 bases at V and 3 bases at J, with 6 bases in the middle. The germline CDR1 and CDR2 sequences are SGHRS and YFSETQ. The CDR3 loop spans 13 amino acids.

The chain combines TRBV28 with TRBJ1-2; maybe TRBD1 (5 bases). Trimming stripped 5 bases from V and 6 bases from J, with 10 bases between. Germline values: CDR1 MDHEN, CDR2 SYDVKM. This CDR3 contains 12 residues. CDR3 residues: CASSPGPHGYTF. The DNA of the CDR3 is TGTGCCAGCAGTCCAGGGCCCCATGGCTACACCTTC.

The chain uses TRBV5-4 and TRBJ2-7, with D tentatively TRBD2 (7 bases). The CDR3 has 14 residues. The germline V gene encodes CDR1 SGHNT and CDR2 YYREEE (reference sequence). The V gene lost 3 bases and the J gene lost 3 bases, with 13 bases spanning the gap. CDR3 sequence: CASSWGGAGYEQYF. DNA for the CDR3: TGTGCCAGCAGCTGGGGGGGCGCGGGCTACGAGCAGTACTTC.

Here the CDR3 reads CASSVGEGTDHRELFF. The CDR3 DNA follows: TGTGCCAGCAGTGTGGGGGAGGGGACTGACCACCGGGAGCTGTTTTTT. The V gene is TRBV6-4, the J gene TRBJ2-2, with 7 bases that match TRBD2. CDR3 size: 16 residues. The V segment lost 4 bases and the J segment 9 bases; nucleotides outside the gene matches: 14. Germline loops: CDR1 MRHNA, CDR2 SNTAGT.

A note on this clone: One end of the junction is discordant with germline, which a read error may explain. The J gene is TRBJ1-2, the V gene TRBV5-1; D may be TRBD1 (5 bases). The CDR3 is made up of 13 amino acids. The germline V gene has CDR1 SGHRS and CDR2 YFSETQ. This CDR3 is CASGLRQNYGYTF. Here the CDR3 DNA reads TGCGCCAGCGGCTTGAGACAGAACTATGGCTACACCTTC.

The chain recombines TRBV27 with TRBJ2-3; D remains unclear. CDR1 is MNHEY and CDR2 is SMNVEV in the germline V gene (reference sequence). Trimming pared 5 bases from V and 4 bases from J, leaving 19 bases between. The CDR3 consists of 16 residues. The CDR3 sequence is CASSVTAVSRPDTQYF. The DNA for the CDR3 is TGTGCCAGCAGTGTAACGGCGGTTTCTCGTCCAGATACGCAGTATTTT.

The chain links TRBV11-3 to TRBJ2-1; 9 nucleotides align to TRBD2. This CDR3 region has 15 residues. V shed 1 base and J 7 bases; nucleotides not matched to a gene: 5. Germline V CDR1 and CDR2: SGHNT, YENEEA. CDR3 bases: TGTGCCAGCAGCTTAGTCGCGGGGGGGCTTAATGAGCAGTTCTTC. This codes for CASSLVAGGLNEQFF.